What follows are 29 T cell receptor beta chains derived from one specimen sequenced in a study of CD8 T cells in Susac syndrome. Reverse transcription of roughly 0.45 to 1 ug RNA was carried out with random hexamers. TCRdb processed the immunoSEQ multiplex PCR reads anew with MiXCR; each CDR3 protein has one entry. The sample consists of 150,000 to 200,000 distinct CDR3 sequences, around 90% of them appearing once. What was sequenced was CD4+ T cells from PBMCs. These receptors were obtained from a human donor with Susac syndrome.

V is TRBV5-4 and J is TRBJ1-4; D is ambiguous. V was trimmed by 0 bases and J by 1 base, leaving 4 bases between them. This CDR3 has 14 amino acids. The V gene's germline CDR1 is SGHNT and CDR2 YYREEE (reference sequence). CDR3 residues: CASSLGGTNEKLFF. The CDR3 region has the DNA TGTGCCAGCAGCTTGGGGGGAACTAATGAAAAACTGTTTTTT.

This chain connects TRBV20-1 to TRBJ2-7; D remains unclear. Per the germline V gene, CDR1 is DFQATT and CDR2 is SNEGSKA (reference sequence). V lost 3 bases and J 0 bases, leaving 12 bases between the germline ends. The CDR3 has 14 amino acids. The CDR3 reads CSASTGSFSYEQYF. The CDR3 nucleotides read TGCAGTGCTAGCACTGGGTCTTTCTCCTACGAGCAGTACTTC.

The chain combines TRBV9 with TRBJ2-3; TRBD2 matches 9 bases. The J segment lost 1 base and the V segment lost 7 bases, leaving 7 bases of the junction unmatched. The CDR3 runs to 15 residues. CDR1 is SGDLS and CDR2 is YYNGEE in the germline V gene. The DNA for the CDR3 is TGTGCCAGCGGCTCTAGCGGGGCGCGCACAGATACGCAGTATTTT. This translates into CASGSSGARTDTQYF.

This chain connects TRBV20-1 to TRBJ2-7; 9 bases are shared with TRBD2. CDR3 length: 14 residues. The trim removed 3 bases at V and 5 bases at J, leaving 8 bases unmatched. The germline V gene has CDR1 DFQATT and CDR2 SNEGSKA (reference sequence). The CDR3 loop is CSARSGGPSDEQYF. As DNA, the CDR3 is TGCAGTGCTAGGAGCGGGGGGCCCTCGGACGAGCAGTACTTC.

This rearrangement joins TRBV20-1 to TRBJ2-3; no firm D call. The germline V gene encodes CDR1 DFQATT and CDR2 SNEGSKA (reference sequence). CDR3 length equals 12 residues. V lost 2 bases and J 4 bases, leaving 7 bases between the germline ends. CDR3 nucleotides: TGCAGTGCTAGAAGAACCGCAGATACGCAGTATTTT. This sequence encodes CSARRTADTQYF.

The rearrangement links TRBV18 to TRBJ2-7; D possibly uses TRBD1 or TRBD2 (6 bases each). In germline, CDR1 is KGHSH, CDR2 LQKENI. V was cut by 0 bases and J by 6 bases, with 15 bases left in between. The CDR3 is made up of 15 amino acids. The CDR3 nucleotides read TGTGCCAGCTCACCACCGGGTGGCAGGGGAGGCGAGCAGTACTTC. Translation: CASSPPGGRGGEQYF.

The chain's CDR3 is CASKPGGVGNQPQHF. Here the CDR3 DNA reads TGTGCCAGCAAACCGGGCGGGGTTGGGAATCAGCCCCAGCATTTT. The chain uses TRBV2 and TRBJ1-5; D not certain. The V end lost 7 bases, the J end lost 4 bases, and 17 bases lay between the germline ends. Germline V gives CDR1 SNHLY, CDR2 FYNNEI. This CDR3 spans 15 amino acids.

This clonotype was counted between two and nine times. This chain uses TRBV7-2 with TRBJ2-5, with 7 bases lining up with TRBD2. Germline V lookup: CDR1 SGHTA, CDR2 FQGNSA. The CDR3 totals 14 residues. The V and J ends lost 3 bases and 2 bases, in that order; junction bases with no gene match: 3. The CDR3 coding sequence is TGTGCCAGCAGCTTCCAGGGACTACAAGAGACCCAGTACTTC. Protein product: CASSFQGLQETQYF.

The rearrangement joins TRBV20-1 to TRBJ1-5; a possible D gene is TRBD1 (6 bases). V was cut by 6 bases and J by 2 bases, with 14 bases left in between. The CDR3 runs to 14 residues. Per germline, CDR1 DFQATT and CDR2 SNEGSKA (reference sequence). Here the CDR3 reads CSAYPGQGNQPQHF. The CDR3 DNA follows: TGCAGTGCGTACCCGGGACAAGGCAATCAGCCCCAGCATTTT.

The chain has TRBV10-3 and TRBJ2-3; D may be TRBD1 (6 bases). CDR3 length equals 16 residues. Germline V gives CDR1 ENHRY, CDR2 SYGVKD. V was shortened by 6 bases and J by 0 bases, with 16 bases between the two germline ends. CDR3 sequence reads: CAISRMGAESTDTQYF. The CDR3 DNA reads TGTGCCATCAGCAGAATGGGGGCTGAGAGCACAGATACGCAGTATTTT.

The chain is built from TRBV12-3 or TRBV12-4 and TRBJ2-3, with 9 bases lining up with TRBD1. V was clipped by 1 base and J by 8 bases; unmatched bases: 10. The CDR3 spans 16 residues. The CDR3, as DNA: TGTGCCAGCAGTTTAGGGACAGGGGTCGATCTTTCTACGCAGTATTTT. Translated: CASSLGTGVDLSTQYF.

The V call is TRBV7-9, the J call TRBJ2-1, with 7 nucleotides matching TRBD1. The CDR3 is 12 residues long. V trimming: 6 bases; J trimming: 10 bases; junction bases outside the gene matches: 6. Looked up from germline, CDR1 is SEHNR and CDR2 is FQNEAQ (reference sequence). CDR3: CASRTGTAEQFF. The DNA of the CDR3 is TGTGCCAGCAGGACCGGGACAGCAGAGCAGTTCTTC.

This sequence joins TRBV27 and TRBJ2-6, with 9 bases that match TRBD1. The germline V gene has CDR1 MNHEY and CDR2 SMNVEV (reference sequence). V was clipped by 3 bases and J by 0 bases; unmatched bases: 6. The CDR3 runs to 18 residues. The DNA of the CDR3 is TGTGCCAGCAGTTTTCGACAGGGGGGGAGCTCTGGGGCCAACGTCCTGACTTTC. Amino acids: CASSFRQGGSSGANVLTF.

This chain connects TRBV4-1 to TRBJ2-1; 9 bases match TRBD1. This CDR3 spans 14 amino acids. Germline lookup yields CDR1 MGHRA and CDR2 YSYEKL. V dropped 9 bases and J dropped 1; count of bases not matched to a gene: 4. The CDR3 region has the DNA TGCGCCAGTACGACAGGGGGATCCTACAATGAGCAGTTCTTC. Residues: CASTTGGSYNEQFF.

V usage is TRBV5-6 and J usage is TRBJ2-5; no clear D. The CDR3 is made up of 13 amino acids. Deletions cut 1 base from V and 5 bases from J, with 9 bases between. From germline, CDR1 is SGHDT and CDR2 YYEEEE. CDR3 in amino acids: CASSLRVSETQYF. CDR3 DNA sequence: TGTGCCAGCAGCTTGCGGGTCAGTGAGACCCAGTACTTC.

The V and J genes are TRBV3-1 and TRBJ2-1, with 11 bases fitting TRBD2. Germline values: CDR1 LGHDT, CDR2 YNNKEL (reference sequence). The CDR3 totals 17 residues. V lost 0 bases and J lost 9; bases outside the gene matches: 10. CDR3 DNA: TGTGCCAGCAGCCAAGATTTCGGGACTAGCGGTGGGGGTGAGCAGTTCTTC. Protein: CASSQDFGTSGGGEQFF.

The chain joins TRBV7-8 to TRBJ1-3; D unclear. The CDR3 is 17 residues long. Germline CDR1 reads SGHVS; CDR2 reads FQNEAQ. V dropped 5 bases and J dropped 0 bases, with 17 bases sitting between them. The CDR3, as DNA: TGTGCCAGCAGCCTTCCGGGCCGCGGTAACTCTGGAAACACCATATATTTT. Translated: CASSLPGRGNSGNTIYF.

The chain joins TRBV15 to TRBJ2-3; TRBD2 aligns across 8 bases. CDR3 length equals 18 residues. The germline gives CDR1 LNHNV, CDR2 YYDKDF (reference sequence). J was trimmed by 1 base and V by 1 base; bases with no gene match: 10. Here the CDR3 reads CATSRGLAKRGGTDTQYF. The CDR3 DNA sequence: TGTGCCACCAGCAGAGGACTAGCGAAAAGGGGGGGCACAGATACGCAGTATTTT. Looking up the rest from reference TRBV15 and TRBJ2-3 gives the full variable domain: DAMVIQNPRYQVTQFGKPVTLSCSQTLNHNVMYWYQQKSSQAPKLLFHYYDKDFNNEADTPDNFQSRRPNTSFCFLDIRSPGLGDTAMYLCATSRGLAKRGGTDTQYFGPGTRLTVL.

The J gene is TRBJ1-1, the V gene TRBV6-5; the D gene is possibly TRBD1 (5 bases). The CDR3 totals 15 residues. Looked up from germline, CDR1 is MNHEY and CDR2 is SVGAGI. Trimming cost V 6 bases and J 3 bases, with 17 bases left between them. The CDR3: CASRSPGRRDTEAFF. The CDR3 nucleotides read TGTGCCAGCAGGAGCCCGGGACGGAGAGACACTGAAGCTTTCTTT.

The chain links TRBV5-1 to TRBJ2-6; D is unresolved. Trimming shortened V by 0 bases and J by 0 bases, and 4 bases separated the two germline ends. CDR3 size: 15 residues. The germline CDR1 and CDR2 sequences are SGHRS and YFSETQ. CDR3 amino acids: CASSLESSGANVLTF. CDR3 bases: TGCGCCAGCAGCTTGGAGAGCTCTGGGGCCAACGTCCTGACTTTC.

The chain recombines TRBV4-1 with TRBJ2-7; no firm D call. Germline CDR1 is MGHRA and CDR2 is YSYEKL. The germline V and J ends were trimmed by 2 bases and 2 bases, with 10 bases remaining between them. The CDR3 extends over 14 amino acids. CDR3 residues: CASSQSGLTYEQYF. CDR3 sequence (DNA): TGCGCCAGCAGCCAATCCGGGCTAACCTACGAGCAGTACTTC.

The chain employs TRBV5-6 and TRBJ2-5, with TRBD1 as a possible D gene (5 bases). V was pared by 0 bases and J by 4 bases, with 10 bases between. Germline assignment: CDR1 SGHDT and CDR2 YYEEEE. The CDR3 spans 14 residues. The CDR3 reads CASSLAMGPETQYF. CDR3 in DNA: TGTGCCAGCAGCTTGGCTATGGGGCCAGAGACCCAGTACTTC.

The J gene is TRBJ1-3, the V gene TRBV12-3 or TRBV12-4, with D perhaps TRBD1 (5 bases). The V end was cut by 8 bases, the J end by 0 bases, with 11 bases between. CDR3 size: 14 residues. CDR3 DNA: TGTGCCAGCGTTAAAGGGGACTCTGGAAACACCATATATTTT. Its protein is CASVKGDSGNTIYF.

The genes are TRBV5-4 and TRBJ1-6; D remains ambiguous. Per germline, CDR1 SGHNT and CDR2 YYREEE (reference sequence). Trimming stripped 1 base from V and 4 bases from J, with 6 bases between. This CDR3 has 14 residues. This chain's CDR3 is CASSLSGYNSPLHF. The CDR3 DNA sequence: TGTGCCAGCAGCTTGTCGGGGTATAATTCACCCCTCCACTTT.

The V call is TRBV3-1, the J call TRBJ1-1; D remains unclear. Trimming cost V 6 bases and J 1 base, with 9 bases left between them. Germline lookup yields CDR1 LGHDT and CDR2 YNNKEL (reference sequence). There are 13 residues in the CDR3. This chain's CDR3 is CASRRRGNTEAFF. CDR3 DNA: TGTGCCAGCAGGCGACGAGGGAACACTGAAGCTTTCTTT.

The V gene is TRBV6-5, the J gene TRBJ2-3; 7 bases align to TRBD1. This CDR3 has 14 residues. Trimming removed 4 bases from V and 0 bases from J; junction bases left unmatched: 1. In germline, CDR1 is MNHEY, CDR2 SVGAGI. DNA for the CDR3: TGTGCCAGCAGTTCGACAGGGAGCACAGATACGCAGTATTTT. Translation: CASSSTGSTDTQYF.

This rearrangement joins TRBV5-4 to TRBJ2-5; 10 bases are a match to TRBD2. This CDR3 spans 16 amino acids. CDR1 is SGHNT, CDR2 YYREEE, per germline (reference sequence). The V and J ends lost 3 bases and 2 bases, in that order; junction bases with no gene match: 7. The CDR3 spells CASSSVAGGGQETQYF. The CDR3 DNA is TGTGCCAGCAGCTCGGTAGCGGGAGGTGGTCAAGAGACCCAGTACTTC.

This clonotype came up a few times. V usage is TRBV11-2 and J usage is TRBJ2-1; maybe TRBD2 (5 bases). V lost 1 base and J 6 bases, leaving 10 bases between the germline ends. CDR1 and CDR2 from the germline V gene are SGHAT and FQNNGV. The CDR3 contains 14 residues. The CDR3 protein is CASSLGLASNEQFF. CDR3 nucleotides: TGTGCCAGCAGCTTAGGTCTAGCCTCCAATGAGCAGTTCTTC.

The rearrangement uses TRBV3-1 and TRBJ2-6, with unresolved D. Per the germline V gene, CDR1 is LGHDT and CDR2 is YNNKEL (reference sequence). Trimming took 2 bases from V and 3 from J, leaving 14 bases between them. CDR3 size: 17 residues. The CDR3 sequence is CASSQLGFTLGANVLTF. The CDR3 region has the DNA TGTGCCAGCAGCCAATTGGGGTTTACTCTTGGGGCCAACGTCCTGACTTTC.